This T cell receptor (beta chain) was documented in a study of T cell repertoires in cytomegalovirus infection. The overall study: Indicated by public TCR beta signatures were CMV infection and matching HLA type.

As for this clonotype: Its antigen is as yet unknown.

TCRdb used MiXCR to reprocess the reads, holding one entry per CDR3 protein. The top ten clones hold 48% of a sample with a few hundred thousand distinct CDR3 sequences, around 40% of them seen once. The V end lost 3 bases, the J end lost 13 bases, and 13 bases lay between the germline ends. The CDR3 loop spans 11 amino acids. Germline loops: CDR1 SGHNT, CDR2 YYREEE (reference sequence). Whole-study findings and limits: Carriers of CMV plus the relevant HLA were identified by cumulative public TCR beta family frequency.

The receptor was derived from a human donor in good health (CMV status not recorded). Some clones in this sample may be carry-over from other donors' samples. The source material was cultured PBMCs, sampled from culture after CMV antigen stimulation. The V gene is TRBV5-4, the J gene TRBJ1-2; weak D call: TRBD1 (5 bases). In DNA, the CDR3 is TGTGCCAGCAGCTCCGGACGGGGGTGCACCTTC. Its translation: CASSSGRGCTF.